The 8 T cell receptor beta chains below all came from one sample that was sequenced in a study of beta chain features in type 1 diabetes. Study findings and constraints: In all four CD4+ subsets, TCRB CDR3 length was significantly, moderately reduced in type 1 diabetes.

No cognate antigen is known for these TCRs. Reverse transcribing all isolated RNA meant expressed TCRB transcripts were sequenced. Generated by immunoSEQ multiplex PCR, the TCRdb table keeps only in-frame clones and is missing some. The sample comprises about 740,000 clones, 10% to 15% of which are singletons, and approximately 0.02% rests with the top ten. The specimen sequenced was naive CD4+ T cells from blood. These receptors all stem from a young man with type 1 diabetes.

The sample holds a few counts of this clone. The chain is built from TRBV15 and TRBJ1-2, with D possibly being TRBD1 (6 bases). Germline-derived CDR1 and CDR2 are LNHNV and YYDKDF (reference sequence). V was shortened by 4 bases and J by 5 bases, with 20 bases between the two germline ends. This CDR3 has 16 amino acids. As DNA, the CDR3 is TGTGCCACCAGCAATATACAGGGCTTCGGGTTTTATGGCTACACCTTC. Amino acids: CATSNIQGFGFYGYTF.

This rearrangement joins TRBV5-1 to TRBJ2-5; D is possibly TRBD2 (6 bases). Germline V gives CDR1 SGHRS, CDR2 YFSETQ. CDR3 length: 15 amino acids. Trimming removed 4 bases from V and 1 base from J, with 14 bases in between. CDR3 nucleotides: TGCGCCAGCAGCGGGCTTAGCGGCGTCCAAGAGACCCAGTACTTC. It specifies CASSGLSGVQETQYF.

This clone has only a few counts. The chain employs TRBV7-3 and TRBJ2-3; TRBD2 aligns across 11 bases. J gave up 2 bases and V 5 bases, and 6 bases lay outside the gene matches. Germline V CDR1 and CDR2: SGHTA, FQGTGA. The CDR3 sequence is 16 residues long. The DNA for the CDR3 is TGTGCCAGCAGCCTAGCGGGGGGCCTAGACACAGATACGCAGTATTTT. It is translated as CASSLAGGLDTDTQYF.

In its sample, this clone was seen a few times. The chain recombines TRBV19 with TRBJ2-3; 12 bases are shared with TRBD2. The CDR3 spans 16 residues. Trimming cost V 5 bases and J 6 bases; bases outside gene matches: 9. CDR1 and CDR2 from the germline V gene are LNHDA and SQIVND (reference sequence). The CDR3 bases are TGTGCCAGTAGTCTCCGGACTAGCGGGGACCTGGATACGCAGTATTTT. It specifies CASSLRTSGDLDTQYF.

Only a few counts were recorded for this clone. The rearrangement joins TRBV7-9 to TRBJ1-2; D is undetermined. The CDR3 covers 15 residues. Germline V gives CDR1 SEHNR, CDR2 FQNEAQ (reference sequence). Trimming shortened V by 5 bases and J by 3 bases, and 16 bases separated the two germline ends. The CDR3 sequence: CASSPKGGVDYGYTF. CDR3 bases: TGTGCCAGCAGCCCAAAAGGCGGGGTTGACTATGGCTACACCTTC.

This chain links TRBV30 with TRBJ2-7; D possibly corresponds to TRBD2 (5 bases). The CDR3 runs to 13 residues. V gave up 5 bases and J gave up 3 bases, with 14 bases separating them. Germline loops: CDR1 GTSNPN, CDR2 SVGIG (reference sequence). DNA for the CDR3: TGTGCCTGGCTTGACTACCGCAGCTACGAGCAGTACTTC. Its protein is CAWLDYRSYEQYF.

The CDR3 nucleotides read TGTGCCAGCGCAAGGAACACTGAAGCTTTCTTT. It is translated as CASARNTEAFF. J is TRBJ1-1 and V is TRBV6-5; D unresolved. Trimming took off 8 bases at V and 1 base at J, with 5 bases between the two ends. The CDR3 consists of 11 residues. The germline V gene encodes CDR1 MNHEY and CDR2 SVGAGI.

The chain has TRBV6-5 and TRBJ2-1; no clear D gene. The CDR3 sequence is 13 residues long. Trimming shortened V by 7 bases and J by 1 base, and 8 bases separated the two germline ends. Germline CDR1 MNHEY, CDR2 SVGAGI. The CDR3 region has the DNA TGTGCCAGCACGGATGGATCCTACAATGAGCAGTTCTTC. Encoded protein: CASTDGSYNEQFF.